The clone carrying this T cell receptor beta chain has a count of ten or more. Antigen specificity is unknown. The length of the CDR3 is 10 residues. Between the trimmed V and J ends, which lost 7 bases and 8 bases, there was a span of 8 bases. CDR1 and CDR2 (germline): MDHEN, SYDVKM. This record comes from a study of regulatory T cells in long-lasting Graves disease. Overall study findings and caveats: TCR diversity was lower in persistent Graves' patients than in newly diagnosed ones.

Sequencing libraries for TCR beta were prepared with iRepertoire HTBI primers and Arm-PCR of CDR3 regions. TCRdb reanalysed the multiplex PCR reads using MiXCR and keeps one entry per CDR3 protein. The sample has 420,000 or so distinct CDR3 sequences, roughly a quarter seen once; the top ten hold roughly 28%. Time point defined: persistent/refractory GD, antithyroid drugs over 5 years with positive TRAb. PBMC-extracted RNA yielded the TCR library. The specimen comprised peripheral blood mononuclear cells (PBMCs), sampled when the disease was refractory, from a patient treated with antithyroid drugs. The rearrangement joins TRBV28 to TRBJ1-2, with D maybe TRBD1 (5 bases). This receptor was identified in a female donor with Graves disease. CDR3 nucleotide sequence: TGTGCCAGCATGGGGCTGGGCTACACCTTC. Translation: CASMGLGYTF.